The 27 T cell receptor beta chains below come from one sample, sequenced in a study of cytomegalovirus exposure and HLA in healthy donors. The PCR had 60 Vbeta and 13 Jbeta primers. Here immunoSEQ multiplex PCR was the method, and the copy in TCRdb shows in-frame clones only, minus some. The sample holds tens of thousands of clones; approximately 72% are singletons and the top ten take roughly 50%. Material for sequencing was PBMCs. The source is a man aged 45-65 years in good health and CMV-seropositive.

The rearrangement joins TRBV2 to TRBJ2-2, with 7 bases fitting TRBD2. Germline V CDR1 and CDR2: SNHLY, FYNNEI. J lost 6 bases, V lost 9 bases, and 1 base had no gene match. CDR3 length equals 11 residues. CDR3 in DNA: TGTGCCAGTCGGGGGGCCGGGGAGCTGTTTTTT. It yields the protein CASRGAGELFF.

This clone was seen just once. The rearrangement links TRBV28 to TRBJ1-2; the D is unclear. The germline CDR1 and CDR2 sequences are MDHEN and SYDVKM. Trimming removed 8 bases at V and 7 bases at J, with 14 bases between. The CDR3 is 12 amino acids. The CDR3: CASGLAGAGYTF. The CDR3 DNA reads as TGTGCCAGCGGTCTTGCGGGAGCTGGCTACACCTTC.

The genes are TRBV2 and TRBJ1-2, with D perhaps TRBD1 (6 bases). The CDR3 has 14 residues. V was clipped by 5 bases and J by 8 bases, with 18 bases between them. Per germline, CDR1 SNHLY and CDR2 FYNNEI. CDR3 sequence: CASSPRETGSGYTF. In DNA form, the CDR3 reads TGTGCCAGCAGTCCAAGGGAAACAGGGAGCGGCTACACCTTC.

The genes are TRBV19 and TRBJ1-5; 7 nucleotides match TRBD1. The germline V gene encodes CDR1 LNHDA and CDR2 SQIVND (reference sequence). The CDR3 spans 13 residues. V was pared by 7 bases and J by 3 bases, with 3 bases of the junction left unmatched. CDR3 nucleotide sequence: TGTGCCAGTACGGGACAGTCCAATCAGCCCCAGCATTTT. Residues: CASTGQSNQPQHF.

The CDR3 loop reads CAWSSNLVAEQYF. CDR3 DNA: TGTGCCTGGAGTTCAAACCTGGTGGCCGAGCAGTACTTC. The rearrangement joins TRBV30 to TRBJ2-7, with unresolved D. Trimming pared 2 bases from V and 6 bases from J, leaving 14 bases between. CDR1 is GTSNPN, CDR2 SVGIG, per germline (reference sequence). This CDR3 spans 13 amino acids.

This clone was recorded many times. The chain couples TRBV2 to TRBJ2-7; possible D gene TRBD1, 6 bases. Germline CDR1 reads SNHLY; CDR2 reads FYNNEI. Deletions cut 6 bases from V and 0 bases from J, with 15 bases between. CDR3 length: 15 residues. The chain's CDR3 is CASSSQGPSSYEQYF. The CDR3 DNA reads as TGTGCCAGCAGCTCCCAGGGGCCCAGCTCCTACGAGCAGTACTTC. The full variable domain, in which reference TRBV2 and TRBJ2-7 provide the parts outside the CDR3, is EPEVTQTPSHQVTQMGQEVILRCVPISNHLYFYWYRQILGQKVEFLVSFYNNEISEKSEIFDDQFSVERPDGSNFTLKIRSTKLEDSAMYFCASSSQGPSSYEQYFGPGTRLTVT.

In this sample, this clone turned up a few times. The CDR3 bases are TGTGCCTGGAGTATTCCCCGGGGGAACACTGAAGCTTTCTTT. Its translation: CAWSIPRGNTEAFF. The V and J genes are TRBV30 and TRBJ1-1; D unresolved. The CDR3 has 14 residues. Germline CDR1 GTSNPN, CDR2 SVGIG (reference sequence). Trimming left V 2 bases short and J 1 base short, with 11 bases between.

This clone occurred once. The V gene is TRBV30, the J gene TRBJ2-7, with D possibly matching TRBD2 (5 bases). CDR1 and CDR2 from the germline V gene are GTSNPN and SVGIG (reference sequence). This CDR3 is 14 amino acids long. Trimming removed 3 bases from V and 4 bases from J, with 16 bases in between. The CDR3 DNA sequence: TGTGCCTGGAGGGGTTTCGGTAGAGGGTACGAGCAGTACTTC. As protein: CAWRGFGRGYEQYF. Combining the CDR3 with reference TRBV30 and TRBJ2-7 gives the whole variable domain SQTIHQWPATLVQPVGSPLSLECTVEGTSNPNLYWYRQAAGRGLQLLFYSVGIGQISSEVPQNLSASRPQDRQFILSSKKLLLSDSGFYLCAWRGFGRGYEQYFGPGTRLTVT.

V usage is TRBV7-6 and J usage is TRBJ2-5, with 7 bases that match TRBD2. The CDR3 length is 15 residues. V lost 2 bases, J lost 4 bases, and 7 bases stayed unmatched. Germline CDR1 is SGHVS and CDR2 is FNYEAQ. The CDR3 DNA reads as TGTGCCAGCAGCTTATGGGCGGGAGACGTAGAGACCCAGTACTTC. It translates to CASSLWAGDVETQYF.

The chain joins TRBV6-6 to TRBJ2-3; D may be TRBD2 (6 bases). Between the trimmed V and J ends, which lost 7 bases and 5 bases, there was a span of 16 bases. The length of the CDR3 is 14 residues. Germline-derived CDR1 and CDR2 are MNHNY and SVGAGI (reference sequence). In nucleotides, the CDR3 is TGTGCCAGCACCACGGAGGGCCTCGGAGATACGCAGTATTTT. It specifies CASTTEGLGDTQYF.

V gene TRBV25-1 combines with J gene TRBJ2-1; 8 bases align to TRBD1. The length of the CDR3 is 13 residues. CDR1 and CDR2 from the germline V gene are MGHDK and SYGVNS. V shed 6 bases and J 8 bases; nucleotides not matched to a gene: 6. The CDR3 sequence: CASRTGAGYEQFF. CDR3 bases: TGTGCCAGCAGGACAGGGGCGGGCTATGAGCAGTTCTTC.

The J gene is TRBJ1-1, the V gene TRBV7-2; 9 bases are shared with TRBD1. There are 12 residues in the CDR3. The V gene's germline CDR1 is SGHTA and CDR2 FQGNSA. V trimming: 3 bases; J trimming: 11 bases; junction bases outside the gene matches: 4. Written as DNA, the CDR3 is TGTGCCAGCAGCTTCGGGACAGGGAATGCTTTCTTT. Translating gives CASSFGTGNAFF. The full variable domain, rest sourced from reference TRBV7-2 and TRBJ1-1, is GAGVSQSPSNKVTEKGKDVELRCDPISGHTALYWYRQSLGQGLEFLIYFQGNSAPDKSGLPSDRFSAERTGGSVSTLTIQRTQQEDSAVYLCASSFGTGNAFFGQGTRLTVV.

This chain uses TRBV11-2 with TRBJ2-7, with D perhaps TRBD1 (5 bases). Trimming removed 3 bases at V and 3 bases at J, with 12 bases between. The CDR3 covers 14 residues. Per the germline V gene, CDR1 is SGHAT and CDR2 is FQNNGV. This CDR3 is CASSLVGPDYEQYF. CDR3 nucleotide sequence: TGTGCCAGCAGCTTGGTGGGGCCTGACTACGAGCAGTACTTC.

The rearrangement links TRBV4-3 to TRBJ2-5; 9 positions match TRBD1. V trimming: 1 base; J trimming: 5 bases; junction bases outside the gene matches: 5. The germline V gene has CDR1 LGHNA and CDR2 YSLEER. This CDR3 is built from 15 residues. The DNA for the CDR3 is TGCGCCAGCAGCCAAGTAGGGACAGGGCTGGAGACCCAGTACTTC. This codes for CASSQVGTGLETQYF.

Here the CDR3 reads CATVHRNMNTEAFF. In DNA, the CDR3 is TGTGCCACCGTTCACAGGAACATGAACACTGAAGCTTTCTTT. The gene calls are TRBV19 and TRBJ1-1; a possible D gene is TRBD1 (5 bases). Germline CDR1 LNHDA, CDR2 SQIVND (reference sequence). This CDR3 region has 14 residues. The ends were cut back, 10 bases at V and 0 bases at J, with 15 bases in the middle. Looking up the rest from reference TRBV19 and TRBJ1-1 gives the full variable domain: DGGITQSPKYLFRKEGQNVTLSCEQNLNHDAMYWYRQDPGQGLRLIYYSQIVNDFQKGDIAEGYSVSREKKESFPLTVTSAQKNPTAFYLCATVHRNMNTEAFFGQGTRLTVV.

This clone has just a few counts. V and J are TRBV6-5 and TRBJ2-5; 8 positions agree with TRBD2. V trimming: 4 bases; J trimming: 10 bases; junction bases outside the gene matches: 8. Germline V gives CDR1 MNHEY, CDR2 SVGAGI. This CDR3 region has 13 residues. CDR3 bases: TGTGCCAGCAGTTCGGGACTAGTCAGAGACCAGTACTTC. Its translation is CASSSGLVRDQYF.

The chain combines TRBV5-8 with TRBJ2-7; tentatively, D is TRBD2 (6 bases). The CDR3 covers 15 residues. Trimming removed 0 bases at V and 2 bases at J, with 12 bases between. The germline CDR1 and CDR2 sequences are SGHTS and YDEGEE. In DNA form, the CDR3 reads TGTGCCAGCAGCTTGGGAGGCGGGACCACCTACGAGCAGTACTTC. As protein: CASSLGGGTTYEQYF.

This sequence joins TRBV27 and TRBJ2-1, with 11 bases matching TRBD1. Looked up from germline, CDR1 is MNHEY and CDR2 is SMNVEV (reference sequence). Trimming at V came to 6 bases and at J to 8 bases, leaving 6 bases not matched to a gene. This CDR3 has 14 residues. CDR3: CASSGTGGFDEQFF. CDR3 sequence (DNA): TGTGCCAGCAGCGGGACAGGGGGTTTCGATGAGCAGTTCTTC.

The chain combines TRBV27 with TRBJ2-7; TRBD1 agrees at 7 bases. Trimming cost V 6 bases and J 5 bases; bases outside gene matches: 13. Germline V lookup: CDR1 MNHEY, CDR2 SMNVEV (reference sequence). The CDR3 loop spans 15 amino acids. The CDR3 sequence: CASRAFGQERNEQYF. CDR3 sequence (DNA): TGTGCCAGCAGAGCCTTTGGACAGGAGAGAAACGAGCAGTACTTC.

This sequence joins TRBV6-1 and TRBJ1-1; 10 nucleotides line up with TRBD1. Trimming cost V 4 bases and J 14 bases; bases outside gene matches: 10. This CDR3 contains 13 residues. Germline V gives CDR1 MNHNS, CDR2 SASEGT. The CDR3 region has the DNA TGTGCCAGCAGTGTCCTCCGGGACAGGGGTTCCTTCTTT. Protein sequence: CASSVLRDRGSFF.

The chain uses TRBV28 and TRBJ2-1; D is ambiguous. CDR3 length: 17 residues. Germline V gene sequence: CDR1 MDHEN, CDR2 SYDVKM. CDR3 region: CYSSLEPIEGYYNEQFF. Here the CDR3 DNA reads TGTTACAGCAGTTTGGAGCCTATAGAAGGCTATTACAATGAGCAGTTCTTC.

The DNA of the CDR3 is TGTGCCTGGAACATTAACAGGGGGGTGGGGGCCCAGTACTTC. This sequence encodes CAWNINRGVGAQYF. V is TRBV30 and J is TRBJ2-5; 8 nucleotides match TRBD1. The length of the CDR3 is 14 residues. Looked up from germline, CDR1 is GTSNPN and CDR2 is SVGIG (reference sequence). V dropped 4 bases and J dropped 9; count of bases not matched to a gene: 13.

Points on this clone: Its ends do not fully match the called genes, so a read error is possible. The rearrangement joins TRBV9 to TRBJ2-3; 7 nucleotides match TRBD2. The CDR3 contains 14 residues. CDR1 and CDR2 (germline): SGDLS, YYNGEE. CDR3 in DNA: TGTGACAGCAGCCAAGGACTAGGCACAGATACGCAGTATTTT. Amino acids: CDSSQGLGTDTQYF.

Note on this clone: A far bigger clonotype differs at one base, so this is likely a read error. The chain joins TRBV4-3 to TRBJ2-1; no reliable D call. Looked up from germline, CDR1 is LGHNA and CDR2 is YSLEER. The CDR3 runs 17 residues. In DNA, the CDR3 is TGCGACAGCAGCCAAGATATGATCGTACTCATGTACAATGAGCAGTTCTTC. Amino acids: CDSSQDMIVLMYNEQFF.

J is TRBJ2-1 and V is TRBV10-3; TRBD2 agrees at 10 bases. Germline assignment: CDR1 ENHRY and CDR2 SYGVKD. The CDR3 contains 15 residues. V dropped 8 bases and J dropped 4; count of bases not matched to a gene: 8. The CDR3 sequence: CAIPPLAGKYNEQFF. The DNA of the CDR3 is TGTGCCATCCCCCCACTAGCGGGAAAATACAATGAGCAGTTCTTC.

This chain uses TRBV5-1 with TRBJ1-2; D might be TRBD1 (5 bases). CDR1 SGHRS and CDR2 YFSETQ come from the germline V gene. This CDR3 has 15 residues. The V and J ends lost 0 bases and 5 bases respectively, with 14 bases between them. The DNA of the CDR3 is TGCGCCAGCAGCTTGGGGGCAGGGTCCGTATATGGCTACACCTTC. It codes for CASSLGAGSVYGYTF.

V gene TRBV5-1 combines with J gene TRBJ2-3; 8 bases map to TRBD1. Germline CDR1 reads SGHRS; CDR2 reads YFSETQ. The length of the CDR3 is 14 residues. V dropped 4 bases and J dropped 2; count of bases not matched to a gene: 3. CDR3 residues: CASSLQGVTDTQYF. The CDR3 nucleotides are TGCGCCAGCAGCCTACAGGGGGTCACAGATACGCAGTATTTT.